This is a list of T cell receptor beta chains from one sample in a study of T cell responses to AZD1222 COVID-19 vaccine. Some clones are missing from TCRdb's copy, which holds only in-frame ones; the method was immunoSEQ multiplex PCR. Of 150,000 to 200,000 clones listed, around 94% are singletons. The sample in question was peripheral blood, obtained 28 days after the second dose of the MenACWY control vaccine. All receptors derive from an adult who received the MenACWY meningococcal vaccine as a control. Both conserved end residues are part of each CDR3. The order of the fields is CDR3 protein, CDR3 DNA, D gene, clone size, J gene, V gene. The D gene is left open where the match is weak. Part of the rows lack a size; the others show once, few, many or a class for expanded clones.

CDR3aa: CASSSLLFGANVLTF
CDR3nt: TGTGCCAGCAGTTCCCTTTTGTTTGGGGCCAACGTCCTGACTTTC
d_gene: -
abundance: -
j_gene: TRBJ2-6
v_gene: TRBV27

CDR3aa: CASSLRGGFYEQYF
CDR3nt: TGTGCCAGCAGCTTAAGAGGGGGCTTCTACGAGCAGTACTTC
d_gene: TRBD1
abundance: -
j_gene: TRBJ2-7
v_gene: TRBV11-2

CDR3aa: CASSEGISYEQYF
CDR3nt: TGTGCCAGTAGTGAGGGAATCTCCTACGAGCAGTACTTC
d_gene: -
abundance: -
j_gene: TRBJ2-7
v_gene: TRBV19

CDR3aa: CASSLGAGLGNNEQFF
CDR3nt: TGCGCCAGCAGCTTGGGGGCGGGACTAGGTAACAATGAGCAGTTCTTC
d_gene: TRBD2
abundance: once
j_gene: TRBJ2-1
v_gene: TRBV5-1

CDR3aa: CASSVQGGYNEQFF
CDR3nt: TGCGCCAGCAGCGTACAGGGGGGCTACAATGAGCAGTTCTTC
d_gene: TRBD1
abundance: few
j_gene: TRBJ2-1
v_gene: TRBV5-1

CDR3aa: CASKYAGGPGEQYF
CDR3nt: TGTGCCAGCAAATACGCGGGAGGGCCGGGAGAGCAGTACTTC
d_gene: TRBD2
abundance: -
j_gene: TRBJ2-7
v_gene: TRBV28

CDR3aa: CASSPGGGGNQPQHF
CDR3nt: TGTGCCAGCAGCCCAGGGGGGGGCGGCAATCAGCCCCAGCATTTT
d_gene: TRBD1
abundance: -
j_gene: TRBJ1-5
v_gene: TRBV7-9

CDR3aa: CATAPGRYYEQYF
CDR3nt: TGTGCCACTGCCCCGGGACGGTACTACGAGCAGTACTTC
d_gene: -
abundance: -
j_gene: TRBJ2-7
v_gene: TRBV19

CDR3aa: CASSSGNDGYTF
CDR3nt: TGTGCCAGCAGCTCTGGTAACGATGGCTACACCTTC
d_gene: -
abundance: once
j_gene: TRBJ1-2
v_gene: TRBV7-3

CDR3aa: CASSLRAGENYGYTF
CDR3nt: TGTGCCAGCAGCTTAAGGGCAGGGGAAAACTATGGCTACACCTTC
d_gene: -
abundance: -
j_gene: TRBJ1-2
v_gene: TRBV7-3

CDR3aa: CASSQVGDTQYF
CDR3nt: TGTGCCAGCAGCCAAGTTGGAGATACGCAGTATTTT
d_gene: -
abundance: -
j_gene: TRBJ2-3
v_gene: TRBV3-1/TRBV3-2

CDR3aa: CASSFGGADTQYF
CDR3nt: TGTGCCAGCAGTTTTGGGGGGGCAGATACGCAGTATTTT
d_gene: TRBD2
abundance: -
j_gene: TRBJ2-3
v_gene: TRBV12-3/TRBV12-4

CDR3aa: CAITSGRESGYTF
CDR3nt: TGTGCCATCACCTCCGGGAGGGAATCTGGCTACACCTTC
d_gene: -
abundance: -
j_gene: TRBJ1-2
v_gene: TRBV10-3

CDR3aa: CASTPVADSSYEQYF
CDR3nt: TGTGCCAGCACCCCAGTAGCGGATTCCAGCTACGAGCAGTACTTC
d_gene: -
abundance: once
j_gene: TRBJ2-7
v_gene: TRBV7-6

CDR3aa: CASSIMDSRPGANVLTF
CDR3nt: TGTGCCAGTAGTATAATGGACAGCCGGCCGGGGGCCAACGTCCTGACTTTC
d_gene: -
abundance: -
j_gene: TRBJ2-6
v_gene: TRBV19

CDR3aa: CASSQVSTGTGYGYTF
CDR3nt: TGCGCCAGCAGCCAAGTCTCGACCGGGACAGGCTATGGCTACACCTTC
d_gene: TRBD1
abundance: -
j_gene: TRBJ1-2
v_gene: TRBV4-3

CDR3aa: CASSLVGSNEQFF
CDR3nt: TGCGCCAGCAGCTTGGTAGGATCTAATGAGCAGTTCTTC
d_gene: -
abundance: -
j_gene: TRBJ2-1
v_gene: TRBV5-1